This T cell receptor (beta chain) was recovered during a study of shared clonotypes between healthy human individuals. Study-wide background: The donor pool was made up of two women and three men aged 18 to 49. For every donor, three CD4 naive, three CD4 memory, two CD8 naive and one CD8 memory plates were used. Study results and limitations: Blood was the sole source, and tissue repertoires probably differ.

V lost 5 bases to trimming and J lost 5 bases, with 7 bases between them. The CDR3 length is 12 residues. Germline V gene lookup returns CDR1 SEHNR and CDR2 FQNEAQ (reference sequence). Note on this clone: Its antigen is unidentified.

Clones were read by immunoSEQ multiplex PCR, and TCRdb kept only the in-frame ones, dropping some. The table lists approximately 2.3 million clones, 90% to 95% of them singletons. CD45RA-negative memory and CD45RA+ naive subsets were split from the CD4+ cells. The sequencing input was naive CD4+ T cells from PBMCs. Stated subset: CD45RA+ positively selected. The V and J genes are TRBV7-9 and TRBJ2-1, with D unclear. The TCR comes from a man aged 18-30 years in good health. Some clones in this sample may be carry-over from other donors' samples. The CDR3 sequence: CASSTNDNEQFF. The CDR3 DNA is TGTGCCAGCAGCACAAATGACAATGAGCAGTTCTTC.